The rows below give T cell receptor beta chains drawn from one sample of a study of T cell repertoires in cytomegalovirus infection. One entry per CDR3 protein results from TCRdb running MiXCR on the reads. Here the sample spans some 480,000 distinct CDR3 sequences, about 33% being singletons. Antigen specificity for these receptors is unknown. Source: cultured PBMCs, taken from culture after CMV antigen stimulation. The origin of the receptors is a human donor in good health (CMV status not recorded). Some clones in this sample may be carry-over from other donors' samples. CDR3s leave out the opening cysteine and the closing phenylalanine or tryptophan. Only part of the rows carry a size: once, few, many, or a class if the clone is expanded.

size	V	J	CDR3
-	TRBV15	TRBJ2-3	ATSRDRGYTDTQY
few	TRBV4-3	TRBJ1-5	ASSQEWRDSNQPQH
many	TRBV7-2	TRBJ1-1	ASSISAGDTEAF
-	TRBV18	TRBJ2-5	ASSPDRDRY
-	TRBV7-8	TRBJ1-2	ASSVYRDEDGYT
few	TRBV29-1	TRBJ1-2	SVQDSFYGYT
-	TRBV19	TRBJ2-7	ASRRGLESYEQY
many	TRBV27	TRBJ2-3	ASSLAASTDTQY
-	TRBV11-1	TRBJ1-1	ASSLEDRAPSTEAF
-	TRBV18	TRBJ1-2	ASSPGQGFGYT
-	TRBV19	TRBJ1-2	ASSVQGGGYT
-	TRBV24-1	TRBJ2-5	ATSDPKYGTKQETQY
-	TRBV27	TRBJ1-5	ASSLSGQLNQPQH
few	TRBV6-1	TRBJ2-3	ASSYGTRADTQY
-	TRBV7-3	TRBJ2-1	ASRSGGSSYNEQF
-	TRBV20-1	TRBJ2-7	SARTSGINYEQY
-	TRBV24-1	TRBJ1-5	ATSDSGRGSNQPQH
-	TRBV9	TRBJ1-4	ASSPAPSGGGGEKLF
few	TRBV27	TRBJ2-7	ASRRLGAYEQY
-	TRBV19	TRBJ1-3	ASGSGAGPGNTIY
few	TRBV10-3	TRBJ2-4	AISDPTPQGNIQY
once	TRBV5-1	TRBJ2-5	ASSISGSSGETQY
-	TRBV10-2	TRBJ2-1	ASSEVAGVDNEQF
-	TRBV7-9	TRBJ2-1	ASNLYNEQF
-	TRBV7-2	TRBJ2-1	ASTQQWTSNEQF
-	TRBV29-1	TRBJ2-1	SVGTSGGSSYNEQF
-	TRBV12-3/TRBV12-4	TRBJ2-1	ASSLALIGLAGQEQF
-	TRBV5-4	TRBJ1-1	ASSLPGTLRNTEAF
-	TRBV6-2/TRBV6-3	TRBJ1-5	ASSTGQSQPQH
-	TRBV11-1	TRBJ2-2	ASSLADREVELF
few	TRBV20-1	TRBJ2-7	SATLAGGLEQY
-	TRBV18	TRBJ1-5	ASSPGGGSPQH
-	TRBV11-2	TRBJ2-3	ASSLDRATDTQY
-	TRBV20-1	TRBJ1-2	SARLDPYGYT
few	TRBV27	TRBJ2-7	ASSLGGGGEYEQY
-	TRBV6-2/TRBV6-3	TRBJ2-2	ASSYEGRNTGELF